This T cell receptor (beta chain) was identified in a study of vaccination and CD4 T cells after COVID-19. General study points: Convalescent patients saw a median about 85% of their reactive clones show up only after vaccination.

This CDR3 spans 14 amino acids. Looked up from germline, CDR1 is SNHLY and CDR2 is FYNNEI. The V and J ends lost 6 bases and 4 bases respectively, with 15 bases between them. The treatment denotes: roughly 11-day PBMC culture with coronavirus spike peptide pools or control peptides (ViraFEST assay). Via ViraFEST, peptide pools expanded antigen-specific T cells before TCR sequencing. About this clonotype itself: Its antigen is not known.

Sequencing of the DNA from cultured CD4+ T cells was carried out with the Oncomine TCR Beta short-read assay. MiXCR was run by TCRdb on the PCR reads, yielding one entry per CDR3 protein. Here the sample spans around 10,000 distinct CDR3 sequences, over 60% being singletons. This receptor was obtained from a human donor who had recovered from COVID-19. The V and J genes are TRBV2 and TRBJ1-1; possibly TRBD1 for D (6 bases). The sequencing sample was made of CD4+ T cells from blood, cultured in vitro. The CDR3 DNA follows: TGTGCCAGCAGAGGACAGTACAAAGTCACTGAAGCTTTCTTT. Protein product: CASRGQYKVTEAFF.